The clone carrying this T cell receptor beta chain was counted only a few times. TCRdb's table, derived via immunoSEQ multiplex PCR, lists solely in-frame clones and lacks some. The table shows some 240,000 clones, with about 80% occurring only once. The data were obtained in a study of blood T cell repertoires in COVID-19. CDR3 length: 14 amino acids. Germline V gene data show CDR1 as LNHDA and CDR2 as SQIVND (reference sequence). Trimming shortened V by 1 base and J by 6 bases, and 9 bases separated the two germline ends. The V gene is TRBV19, the J gene TRBJ2-2; D gene unclear. Material for sequencing was PBMCs or T cells enriched from blood (not recorded which). The sequence derives from a man under 40 with acute COVID-19. The CDR3 DNA reads TGTGCCAGTAGTATAGGGCCGGAGTCCGGGGAGCTGTTTTTT. It is translated as CASSIGPESGELFF.